In its sample, the clone carrying this T cell receptor beta chain was seen a few times. Its antigen is as yet unknown. These data are taken from a study of T cell repertoires in cytomegalovirus infection. Study-wide context: An indication of both CMV infection and matching HLA type came from public TCR beta signatures.

Germline CDR1 reads SNHLY; CDR2 reads FYNNEI. The CDR3 covers 13 residues. The V and J ends lost 4 bases and 4 bases, in that order; junction bases with no gene match: 1. MiXCR, applied by TCRdb to the reads, yields one record per CDR3 protein. Found here are over 250,000 distinct CDR3 sequences, about 20% of them singletons; the top ten hold around 20%. The TCR comes from a human donor in good health (CMV status not recorded). Some clones in this sample may be carry-over from other donors' samples. V is TRBV2 and J is TRBJ2-5; 9 bases map to TRBD1. The source material was cultured PBMCs, sampled from culture after CMV antigen stimulation. The CDR3 DNA sequence: TGTGCCAGCAGTGTGGACAGGGGAGAGACCCAGTACTTC. Its protein is CASSVDRGETQYF.